Sequencing of this T cell receptor (beta chain) was carried out in a study of low-dose radiotherapy and immunotherapy resistance in tumors. Administered to the donors were nivolumab, ipilimumab, aspirin, low-dose cyclophosphamide and low-dose radiotherapy. Germline values: CDR1 MNHEY, CDR2 SVGEGT. Trimming cost V 8 bases and J 0 bases; bases outside gene matches: 7. This CDR3 has 15 amino acids. Both TCRalpha and TCRbeta chains were reverse transcribed with V-gene-specific primers. Using a constant-region primer together with a V-primer adapter, TCRs were subjected to 20 PCR cycles of amplification. One entry per CDR3 protein, called by TCRdb with MiXCR from the reads. This table holds roughly 10,000 distinct CDR3 sequences, less than 75% found once.

V usage is TRBV6-2 or TRBV6-3 and J usage is TRBJ2-1, with 7 bases that match TRBD2. The TCR comes from a human donor with advanced metastatic prostate, ovarian, gallbladder or colorectal cancer (not recorded which). This table probably holds off-target reads from a library built for another chain. The CDR3 loop reads CASVFERGSYNEQFF. CDR3 bases: TGTGCCAGCGTCTTCGAGCGGGGCTCCTACAATGAGCAGTTCTTC.